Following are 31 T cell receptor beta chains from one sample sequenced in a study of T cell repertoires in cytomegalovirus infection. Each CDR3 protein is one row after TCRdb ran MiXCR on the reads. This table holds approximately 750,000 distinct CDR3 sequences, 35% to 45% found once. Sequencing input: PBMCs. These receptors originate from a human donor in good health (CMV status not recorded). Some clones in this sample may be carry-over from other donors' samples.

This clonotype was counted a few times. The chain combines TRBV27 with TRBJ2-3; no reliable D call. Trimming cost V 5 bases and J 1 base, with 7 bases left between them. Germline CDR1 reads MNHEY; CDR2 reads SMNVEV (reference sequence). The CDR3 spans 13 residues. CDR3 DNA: TGTGCCAGCAGTCGCTACCGCACAGATACGCAGTATTTT. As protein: CASSRYRTDTQYF.

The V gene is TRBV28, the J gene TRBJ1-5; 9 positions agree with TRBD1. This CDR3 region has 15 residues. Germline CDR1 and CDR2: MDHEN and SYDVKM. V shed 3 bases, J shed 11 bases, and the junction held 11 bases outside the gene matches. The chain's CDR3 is CASSLPGQGAGAQHF. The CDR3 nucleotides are TGTGCCAGCAGTTTGCCGGGACAGGGTGCAGGAGCCCAGCATTTT.

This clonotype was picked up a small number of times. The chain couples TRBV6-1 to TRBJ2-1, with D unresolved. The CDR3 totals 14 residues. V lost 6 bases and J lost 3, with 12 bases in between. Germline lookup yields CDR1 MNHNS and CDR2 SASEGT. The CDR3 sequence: CASSMLQYYNEQFF. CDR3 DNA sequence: TGTGCCAGCAGCATGCTACAGTACTACAATGAGCAGTTCTTC.

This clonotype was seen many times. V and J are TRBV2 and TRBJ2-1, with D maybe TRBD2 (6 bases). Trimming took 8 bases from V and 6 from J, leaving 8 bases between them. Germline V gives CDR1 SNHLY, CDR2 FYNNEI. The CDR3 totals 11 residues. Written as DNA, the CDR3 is TGTGCCAGCGGAGGGCCCAATGAGCAGTTCTTC. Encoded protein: CASGGPNEQFF.

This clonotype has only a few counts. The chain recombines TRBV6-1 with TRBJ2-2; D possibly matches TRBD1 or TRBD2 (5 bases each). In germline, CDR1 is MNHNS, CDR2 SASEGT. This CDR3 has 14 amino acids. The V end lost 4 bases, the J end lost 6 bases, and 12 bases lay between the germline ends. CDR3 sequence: CASSGQGAAGELFF. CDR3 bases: TGTGCCAGCAGTGGTCAGGGAGCTGCCGGGGAGCTGTTTTTT.

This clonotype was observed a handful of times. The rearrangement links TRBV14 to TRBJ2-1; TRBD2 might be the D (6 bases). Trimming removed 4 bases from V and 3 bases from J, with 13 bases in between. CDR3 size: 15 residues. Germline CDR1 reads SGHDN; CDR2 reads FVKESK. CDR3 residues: CASSLTGTFYNEQFF. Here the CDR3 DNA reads TGTGCCAGCAGCCTAACCGGGACTTTCTACAATGAGCAGTTCTTC. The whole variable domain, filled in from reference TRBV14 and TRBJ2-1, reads EAGVTQFPSHSVIEKGQTVTLRCDPISGHDNLYWYRRVMGKEIKFLLHFVKESKQDESGMPNNRFLAERTGGTYSTLKVQPAELEDSGVYFCASSLTGTFYNEQFFGPGTRLTVL.

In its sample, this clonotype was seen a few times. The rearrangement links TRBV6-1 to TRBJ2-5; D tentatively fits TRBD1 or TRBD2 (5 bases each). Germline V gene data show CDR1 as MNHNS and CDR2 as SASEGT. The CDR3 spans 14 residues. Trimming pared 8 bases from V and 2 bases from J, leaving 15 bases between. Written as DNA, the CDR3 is TGTGCCAGCTCCGTAACGGGACCGCAAGAGACCCAGTACTTC. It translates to CASSVTGPQETQYF.

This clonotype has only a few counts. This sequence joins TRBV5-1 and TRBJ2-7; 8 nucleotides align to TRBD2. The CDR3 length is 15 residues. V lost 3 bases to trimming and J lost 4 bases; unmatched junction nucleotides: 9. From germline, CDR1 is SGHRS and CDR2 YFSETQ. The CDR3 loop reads CASSSAGGGLYEQYF. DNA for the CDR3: TGCGCCAGCAGCTCGGCGGGAGGTGGCCTTTACGAGCAGTACTTC.

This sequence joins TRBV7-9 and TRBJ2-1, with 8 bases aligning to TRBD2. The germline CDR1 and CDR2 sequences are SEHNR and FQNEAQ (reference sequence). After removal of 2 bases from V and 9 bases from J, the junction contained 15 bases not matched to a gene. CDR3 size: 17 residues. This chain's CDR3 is CASSLTIQREILGEQFF. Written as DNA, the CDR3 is TGTGCCAGCAGCTTAACAATCCAGCGGGAGATACTGGGTGAGCAGTTCTTC.

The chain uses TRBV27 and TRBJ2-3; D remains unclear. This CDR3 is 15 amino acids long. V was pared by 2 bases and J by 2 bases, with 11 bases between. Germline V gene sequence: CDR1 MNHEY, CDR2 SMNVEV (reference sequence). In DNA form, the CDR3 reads TGTGCCAGCAGTTTAATGCTAGGCTACACAGATACGCAGTATTTT. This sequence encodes CASSLMLGYTDTQYF.

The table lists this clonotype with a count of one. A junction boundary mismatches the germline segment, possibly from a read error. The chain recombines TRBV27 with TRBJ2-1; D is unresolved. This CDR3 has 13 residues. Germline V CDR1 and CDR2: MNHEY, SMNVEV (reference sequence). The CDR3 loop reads CSSSLVQNNEQFF. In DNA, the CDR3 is TGTTCCAGCAGTTTGGTACAGAACAATGAGCAGTTCTTC.

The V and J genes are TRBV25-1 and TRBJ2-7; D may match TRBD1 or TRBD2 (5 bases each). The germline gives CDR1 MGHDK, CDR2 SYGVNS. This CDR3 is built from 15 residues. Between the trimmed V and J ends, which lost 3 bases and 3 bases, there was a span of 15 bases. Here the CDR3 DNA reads TGTGCCAGCAGTGACGCTACGAGGGGCCACTACGAGCAGTACTTC. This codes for CASSDATRGHYEQYF.

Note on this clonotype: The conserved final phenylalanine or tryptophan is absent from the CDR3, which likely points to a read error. The CDR3 loop reads CASSLGQTAGQPQHG. The CDR3 DNA sequence: TGTGCCAGCAGCCTCGGACAGACAGCTGGGCAGCCCCAGCATGGT. The chain has TRBV28 and TRBJ1-5; D perhaps matches TRBD1 (6 bases). V was pared by 6 bases and J by 7 bases, with 19 bases between. The CDR3 totals 15 residues. CDR1 is MDHEN and CDR2 is SYDVKM in the germline V gene.

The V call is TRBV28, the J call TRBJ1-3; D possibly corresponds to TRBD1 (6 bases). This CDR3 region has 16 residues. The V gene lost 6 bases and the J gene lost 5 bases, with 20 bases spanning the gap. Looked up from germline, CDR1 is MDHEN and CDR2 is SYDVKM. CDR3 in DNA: TGTGCCAGCAGCCTCTCCGGGACACTCCTGCGAAACACCATATATTTT. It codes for CASSLSGTLLRNTIYF.

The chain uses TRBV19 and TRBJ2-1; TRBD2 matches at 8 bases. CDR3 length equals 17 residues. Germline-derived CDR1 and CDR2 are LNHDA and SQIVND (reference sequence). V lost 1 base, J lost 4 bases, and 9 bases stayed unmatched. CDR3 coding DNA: TGTGCCAGTAGTATAGGGAGCGGGGGACGTCTTTACAATGAGCAGTTCTTC. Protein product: CASSIGSGGRLYNEQFF.

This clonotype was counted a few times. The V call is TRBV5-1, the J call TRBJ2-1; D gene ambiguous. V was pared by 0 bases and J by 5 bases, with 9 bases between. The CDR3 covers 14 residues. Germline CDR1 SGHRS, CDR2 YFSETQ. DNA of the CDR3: TGCGCCAGCAGCTTGGGGGCCGCCAACAATGAGCAGTTCTTC. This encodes CASSLGAANNEQFF.

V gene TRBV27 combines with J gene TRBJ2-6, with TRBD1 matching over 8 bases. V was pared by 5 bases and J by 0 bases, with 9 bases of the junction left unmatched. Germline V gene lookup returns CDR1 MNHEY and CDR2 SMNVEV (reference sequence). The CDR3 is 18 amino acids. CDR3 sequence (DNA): TGTGCCAGCAGTCCGCTGGGACAGGCGAGCTCTGGGGCCAACGTCCTGACTTTC. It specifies CASSPLGQASSGANVLTF.

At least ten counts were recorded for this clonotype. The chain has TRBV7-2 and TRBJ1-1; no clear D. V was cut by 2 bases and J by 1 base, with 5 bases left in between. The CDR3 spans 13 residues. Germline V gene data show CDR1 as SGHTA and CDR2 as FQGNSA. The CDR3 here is CASSLIENTEAFF. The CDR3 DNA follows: TGTGCCAGCAGCTTAATAGAGAACACTGAAGCTTTCTTT. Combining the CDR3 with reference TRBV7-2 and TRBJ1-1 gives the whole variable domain GAGVSQSPSNKVTEKGKDVELRCDPISGHTALYWYRQSLGQGLEFLIYFQGNSAPDKSGLPSDRFSAERTGGSVSTLTIQRTQQEDSAVYLCASSLIENTEAFFGQGTRLTVV.

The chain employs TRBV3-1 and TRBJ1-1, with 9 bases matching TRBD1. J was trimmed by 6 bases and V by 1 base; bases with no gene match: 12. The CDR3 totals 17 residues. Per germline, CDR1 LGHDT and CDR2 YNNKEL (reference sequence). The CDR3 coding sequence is TGTGCCAGCAGCCAAGTGATCGGGACAGGGCGTTTTGCTGAAGCTTTCTTT. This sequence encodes CASSQVIGTGRFAEAFF.

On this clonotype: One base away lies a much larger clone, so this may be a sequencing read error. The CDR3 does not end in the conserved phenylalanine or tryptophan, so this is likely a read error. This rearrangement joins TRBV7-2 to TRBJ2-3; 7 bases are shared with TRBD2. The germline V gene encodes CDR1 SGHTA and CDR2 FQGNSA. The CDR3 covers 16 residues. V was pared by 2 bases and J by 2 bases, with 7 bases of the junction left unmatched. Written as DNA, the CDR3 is TGTGCCAGCAGCTTAAGGCTAGCGGCTTTCACAGATACGCAGTATTTG. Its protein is CASSLRLAAFTDTQYL.

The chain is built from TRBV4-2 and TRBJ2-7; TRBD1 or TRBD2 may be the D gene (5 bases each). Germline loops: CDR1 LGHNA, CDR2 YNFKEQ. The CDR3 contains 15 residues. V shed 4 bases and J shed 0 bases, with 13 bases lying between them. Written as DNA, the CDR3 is TGTGCCAGCAGCCCCGGGACGGTTAGCTCCTACGAGCAGTACTTC. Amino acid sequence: CASSPGTVSSYEQYF.

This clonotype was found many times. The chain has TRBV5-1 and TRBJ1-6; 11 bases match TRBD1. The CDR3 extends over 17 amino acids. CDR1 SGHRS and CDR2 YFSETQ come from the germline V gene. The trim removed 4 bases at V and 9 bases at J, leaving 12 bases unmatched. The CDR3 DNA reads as TGCGCCAGCAGCCCAGGTGTAAGGACAGGGGGCGGTTCACCCCTCCACTTT. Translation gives CASSPGVRTGGGSPLHF.

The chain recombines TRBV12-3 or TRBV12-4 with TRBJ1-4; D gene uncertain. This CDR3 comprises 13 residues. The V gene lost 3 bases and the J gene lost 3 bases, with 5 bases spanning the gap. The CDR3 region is CASSFFSNEKLFF. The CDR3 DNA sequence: TGTGCCAGCAGTTTTTTTTCTAATGAAAAACTGTTTTTT.

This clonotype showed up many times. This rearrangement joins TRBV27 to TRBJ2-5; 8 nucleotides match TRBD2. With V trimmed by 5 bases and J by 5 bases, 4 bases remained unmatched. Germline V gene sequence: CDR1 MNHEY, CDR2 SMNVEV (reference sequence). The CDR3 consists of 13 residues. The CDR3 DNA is TGTGCCAGCAGTCGGACTAGCCGCGAGACCCAGTACTTC. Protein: CASSRTSRETQYF.

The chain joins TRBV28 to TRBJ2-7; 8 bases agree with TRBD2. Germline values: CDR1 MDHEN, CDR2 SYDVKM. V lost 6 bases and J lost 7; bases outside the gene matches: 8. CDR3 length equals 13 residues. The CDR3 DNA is TGTGCCAGCAGCCGTGGACTAGCCGGGGAGCAGTACTTC. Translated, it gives CASSRGLAGEQYF. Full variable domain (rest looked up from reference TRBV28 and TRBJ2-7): DVKVTQSSRYLVKRTGEKVFLECVQDMDHENMFWYRQDPGLGLRLIYFSYDVKMKEKGDIPEGYSVSREKKERFSLILESASTNQTSMYLCASSRGLAGEQYFGPGTRLTVT.

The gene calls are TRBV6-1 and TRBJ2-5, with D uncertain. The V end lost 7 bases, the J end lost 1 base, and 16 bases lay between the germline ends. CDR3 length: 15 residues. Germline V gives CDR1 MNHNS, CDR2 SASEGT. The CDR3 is CASTPYFRSQETQYF. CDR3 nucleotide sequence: TGTGCCAGCACGCCCTACTTCAGGAGCCAAGAGACCCAGTACTTC.

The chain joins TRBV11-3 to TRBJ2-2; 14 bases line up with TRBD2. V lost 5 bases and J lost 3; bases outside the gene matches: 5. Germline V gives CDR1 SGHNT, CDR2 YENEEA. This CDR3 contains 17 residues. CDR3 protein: CASSRGLAGGDTGELFF. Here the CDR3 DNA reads TGTGCCAGCAGCCGCGGACTAGCGGGGGGAGACACCGGGGAGCTGTTTTTT. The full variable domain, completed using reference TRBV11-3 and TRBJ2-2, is EAGVVQSPRYKIIEKKQPVAFWCNPISGHNTLYWYLQNLGQGPELLIRYENEEAVDDSQLPKDRFSAERLKGVDSTLKIQPAELGDSAVYLCASSRGLAGGDTGELFFGEGSRLTVL.

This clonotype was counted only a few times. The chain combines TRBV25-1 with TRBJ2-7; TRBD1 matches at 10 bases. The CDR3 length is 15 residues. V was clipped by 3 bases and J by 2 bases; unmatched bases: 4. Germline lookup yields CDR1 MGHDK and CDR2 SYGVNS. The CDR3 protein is CASSESDRGAYEQYF. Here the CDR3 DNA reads TGTGCCAGCAGTGAGTCGGACAGGGGGGCCTACGAGCAGTACTTC.

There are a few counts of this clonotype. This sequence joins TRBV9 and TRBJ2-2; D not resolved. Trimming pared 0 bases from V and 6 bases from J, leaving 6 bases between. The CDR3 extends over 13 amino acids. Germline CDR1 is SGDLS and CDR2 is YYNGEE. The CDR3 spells CASSVGLPGELFF. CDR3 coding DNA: TGTGCCAGCAGCGTAGGGCTCCCCGGGGAGCTGTTTTTT.

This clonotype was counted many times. The DNA of the CDR3 is TGTGCCAGCAGCTTAGGGGCCGGAGACCAAGAGACCCAGTACTTC. It translates to CASSLGAGDQETQYF. V gene TRBV7-3 combines with J gene TRBJ2-5; D is perhaps TRBD1 (5 bases). V was trimmed by 2 bases and J by 0 bases, leaving 10 bases between them. Germline V CDR1 and CDR2: SGHTA, FQGTGA. The CDR3 has 15 residues.

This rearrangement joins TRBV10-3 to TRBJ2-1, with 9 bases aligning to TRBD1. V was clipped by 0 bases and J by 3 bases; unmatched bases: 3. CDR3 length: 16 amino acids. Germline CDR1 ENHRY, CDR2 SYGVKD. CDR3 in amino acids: CAISESGQGHYNEQFF. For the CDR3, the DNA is TGTGCCATCAGTGAGTCGGGACAGGGTCACTACAATGAGCAGTTCTTC.